The 9 T cell receptor beta chains listed next were all sequenced from one sample in a study of vaccination and CD4 T cells after COVID-19. Treatment in this sample: roughly 11-day PBMC culture with coronavirus spike peptide pools or control peptides (ViraFEST assay). According to the study, CD4+ T cells from the unexposed donor were gathered ahead of the COVID-19 pandemic (2011-2018). Their antigens remain unidentified. The study sequenced cultured CD4+ T cell DNA using the Oncomine TCR Beta short-read assay. TCRdb processed the PCR reads anew with MiXCR; each CDR3 protein has one entry. The sample holds roughly 7,600 distinct CDR3 sequences, around two fifths seen once. Material for sequencing was CD4+ T cells from blood, cultured in vitro. Receptors were obtained from a human donor in good health.

The gene calls are TRBV7-2 and TRBJ2-5; D is possibly TRBD2 (7 bases). Trimming stripped 1 base from V and 2 bases from J, with 14 bases between. Germline loops: CDR1 SGHTA, CDR2 FQGNSA. The CDR3 totals 16 residues. The CDR3 DNA sequence: TGTGCCAGCAGCTTAGATTCGGGGGGCCGACAAGAGACCCAGTACTTC. It yields the protein CASSLDSGGRQETQYF.

The V call is TRBV24-1, the J call TRBJ2-5; 7 nucleotides match TRBD2. Germline lookup yields CDR1 KGHDR and CDR2 SFDVKD. V lost 4 bases to trimming and J lost 3 bases; unmatched junction nucleotides: 10. The CDR3 runs to 16 residues. The CDR3 region is CATSEGSGREEETQYF. In DNA, the CDR3 is TGTGCCACCAGTGAAGGATCGGGGAGGGAGGAAGAGACCCAGTACTTC.

This rearrangement joins TRBV21-1 to TRBJ2-2; no DNA check was done on the table's D call, TRBD1. TRBV21-1 is annotated as a pseudogene. The CDR3 is 13 residues long. The CDR3 DNA reads as TGTGCCAGCACCGGGACGCGTACCGGGGAGCTGTTTTTT. This gives the protein CASTGTRTGELFF.

The chain has TRBV6-2 or TRBV6-3 and TRBJ1-6; D is undetermined. Trimming shortened V by 2 bases and J by 0 bases, and 2 bases separated the two germline ends. The germline V gene has CDR1 MNHEY and CDR2 SVGEGT. CDR3 length: 14 amino acids. The CDR3 protein is CASSYGSYNSPLHF. The DNA of the CDR3 is TGTGCCAGCAGTTACGGCTCCTATAATTCACCCCTCCACTTT.

The chain carries TRBV19 and TRBJ2-5, with 11 bases fitting TRBD2. V lost 7 bases and J lost 5; bases outside the gene matches: 3. Germline V gene data show CDR1 as LNHDA and CDR2 as SQIVND (reference sequence). The CDR3 has 13 residues. Written as DNA, the CDR3 is TGTGCCAGTAAACTAGCGGGGGTTGAGACCCAGTACTTC. Translated: CASKLAGVETQYF.

This clonotype was observed a few times. The chain recombines TRBV7-9 with TRBJ2-7, with D possibly matching TRBD1 (6 bases). Per the germline V gene, CDR1 is SEHNR and CDR2 is FQNEAQ (reference sequence). The V end was cut by 0 bases, the J end by 4 bases, with 19 bases between. The CDR3 is made up of 17 amino acids. The chain's CDR3 is CASSLAGGGRGRYEQYF. The CDR3 bases are TGTGCCAGCAGCTTAGCGGGTGGCGGCAGGGGCCGATACGAGCAGTACTTC. Together with reference TRBV7-9 and TRBJ2-7, the CDR3 gives the full variable domain: DTGVSQNPRHKITKRGQNVTFRCDPISEHNRLYWYRQTLGQGPEFLTYFQNEAQLEKSRLLSDRFSAERPKGSFSTLEIQRTEQGDSAMYLCASSLAGGGRGRYEQYFGPGTRLTVT.

The sample holds a few counts of this clonotype. The rearrangement joins TRBV20-1 to TRBJ2-3; D gene uncertain. V was pared by 4 bases and J by 6 bases, with 5 bases between. The CDR3 extends over 10 amino acids. From germline, CDR1 is DFQATT and CDR2 SNEGSKA (reference sequence). The CDR3 reads CSATLDTQYF. The CDR3 region has the DNA TGCAGTGCTACACTCGATACGCAGTATTTT.

The sample holds a few counts of this clonotype. The rearrangement links TRBV6-1 to TRBJ1-1; 9 bases are shared with TRBD1. J gave up 5 bases and V 4 bases, and 8 bases lay outside the gene matches. Germline CDR1 and CDR2: MNHNS and SASEGT. The CDR3 is 15 amino acids. CDR3 in amino acids: CASSAPGQGTTEAFF. CDR3 sequence (DNA): TGTGCCAGCAGTGCCCCGGGACAGGGTACGACTGAAGCTTTCTTT.

CDR3: CSARYAVQETQYF. CDR3 DNA: TGCAGTGCTAGATACGCGGTCCAAGAGACCCAGTACTTC. V is TRBV20-1 and J is TRBJ2-5; D gene ambiguous. CDR3 length: 13 amino acids. V was trimmed by 2 bases and J by 1 base, leaving 8 bases between them. Per germline, CDR1 DFQATT and CDR2 SNEGSKA (reference sequence).